The entry below gives a single T cell receptor (beta chain) sequence along with its context. With V trimmed by 4 bases and J by 4 bases, 2 bases remained unmatched. This CDR3 contains 12 residues. Looked up from germline, CDR1 is SQVTM and CDR2 is ANQGSEA. Libraries were prepared by immunoSEQ multiplex PCR; TCRdb keeps only in-frame clonotypes and omits some of them. The data show about 75,000 clones, with roughly 91% seen just once and roughly 19% held by the top ten. The record originates from a study of blood T cell repertoires in COVID-19. Study-level background: Spain, Italy and the United States supplied samples that represented acute and convalescent COVID-19. The cDNA or gDNA used as material had been derived from T cells, B-cell-depleted T cells, or PBMCs.

This sequence was found in a human donor in a cohort sampled during active COVID-19. Sequencing used peripheral blood. The chain is built from TRBV29-1 and TRBJ2-7, with TRBD1 matching 9 bases. This chain's CDR3 is CSVAQGAYEQYF. The CDR3 DNA sequence: TGCAGCGTTGCACAGGGGGCTTACGAGCAGTACTTC.